The T cell receptor beta chain under discussion was sequenced for a study of cytomegalovirus exposure and HLA in healthy donors. The assay was immunoSEQ multiplex PCR, and TCRdb's table has in-frame clones only and misses some. The sample lists about 260,000 clones; 90% were seen once. The length of the CDR3 is 11 residues. V lost 5 bases and J lost 5, with 6 bases in between. CDR1 is MNHEY and CDR2 is SVGAGI in the germline V gene. Material for sequencing was PBMCs. The rearrangement joins TRBV6-5 to TRBJ2-5; a weak D match, TRBD2 (6 bases). The receptor's source is a woman in her 30s in good health and CMV-seronegative. DNA of the CDR3: TGTGCCAGCAGTGGGGGGGAGACCCAGTACTTC. Its protein product is CASSGGETQYF.